This TCR beta chain comes out of a study of cytomegalovirus exposure and HLA in healthy donors. Study-wide findings and caveats: Apparent HLA restriction characterized most CMV-associated TCR beta chains in a later analysis. TCR beta sequences reportedly predicted most subjects' HLA-A and HLA-B alleles accurately. Presence/absence analyses assumed roughly uniform sequencing depth across donors.

This clone was recorded a few times. Its antigen is undetermined. Both 60 Vbeta primers and 13 Jbeta primers went into the PCR. TCRdb keeps only in-frame clones here, not all; method: immunoSEQ multiplex PCR. The repertoire holds roughly 100,000 clones, around 70% seen once, with 0.65% to 0.85% in the top ten. This CDR3 contains 13 residues. Germline values: CDR1 SEHNR, CDR2 FQNEAQ (reference sequence). Trimming took 5 bases from V and 1 from J, leaving 9 bases between them. This clonotype was obtained from a boy aged 5-17 years in good health and CMV-seronegative. This chain uses TRBV7-9 with TRBJ2-7, with a tentative D call TRBD2 (6 bases). Material for sequencing was PBMCs. The CDR3 DNA sequence: TGTGCCAGCAGCAGGAGGGAATCCTACGAGCAGTACTTC. Translated: CASSRRESYEQYF.